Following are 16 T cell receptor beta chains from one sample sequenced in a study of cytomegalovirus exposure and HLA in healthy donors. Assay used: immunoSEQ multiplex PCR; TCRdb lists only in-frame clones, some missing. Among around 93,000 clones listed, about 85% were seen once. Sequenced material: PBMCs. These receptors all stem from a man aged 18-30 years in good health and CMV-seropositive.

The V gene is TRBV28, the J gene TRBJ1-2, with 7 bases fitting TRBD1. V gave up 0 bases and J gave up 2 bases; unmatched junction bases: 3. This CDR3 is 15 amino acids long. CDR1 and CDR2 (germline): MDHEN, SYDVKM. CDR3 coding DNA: TGTGCCAGCAGTTTATGGGGACAGATCAACTATGGCTACACCTTC. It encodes CASSLWGQINYGYTF.

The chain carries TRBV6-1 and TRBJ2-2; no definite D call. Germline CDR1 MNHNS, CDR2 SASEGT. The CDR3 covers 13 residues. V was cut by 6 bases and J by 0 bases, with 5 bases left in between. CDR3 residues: CASRETNTGELFF. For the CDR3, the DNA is TGTGCCAGCAGGGAGACGAACACCGGGGAGCTGTTTTTT.

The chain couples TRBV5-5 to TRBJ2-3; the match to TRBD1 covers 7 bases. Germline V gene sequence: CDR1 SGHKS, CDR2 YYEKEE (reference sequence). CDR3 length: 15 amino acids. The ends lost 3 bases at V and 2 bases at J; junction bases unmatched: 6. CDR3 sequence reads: CASSWGQQLTDTQYF. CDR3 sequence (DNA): TGTGCCAGCAGCTGGGGACAGCAACTCACAGATACGCAGTATTTT.

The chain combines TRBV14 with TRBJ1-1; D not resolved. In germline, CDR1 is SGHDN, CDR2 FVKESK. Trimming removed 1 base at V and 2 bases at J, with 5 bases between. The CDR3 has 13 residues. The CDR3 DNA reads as TGTGCCAGCAGCCAAGGGGCCAACACTGAAGCTTTCTTT. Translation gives CASSQGANTEAFF.

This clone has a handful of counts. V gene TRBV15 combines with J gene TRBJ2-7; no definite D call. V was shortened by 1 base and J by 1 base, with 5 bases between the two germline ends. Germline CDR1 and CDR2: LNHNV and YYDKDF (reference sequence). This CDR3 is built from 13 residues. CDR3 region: CATSRGRSYEQYF. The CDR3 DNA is TGTGCCACCAGCAGAGGTCGGTCCTACGAGCAGTACTTC.

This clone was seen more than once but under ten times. CDR3 sequence reads: CASSEGLGGNYGYTF. In nucleotides, the CDR3 is TGTGCCAGCAGTGAAGGATTAGGGGGTAACTATGGCTACACCTTC. This chain joins TRBV2 and TRBJ1-2, with D possibly TRBD1 on 6 matching bases. The germline V gene has CDR1 SNHLY and CDR2 FYNNEI. The CDR3 covers 15 residues. Trimming pared 1 base from V and 1 base from J, leaving 10 bases between.

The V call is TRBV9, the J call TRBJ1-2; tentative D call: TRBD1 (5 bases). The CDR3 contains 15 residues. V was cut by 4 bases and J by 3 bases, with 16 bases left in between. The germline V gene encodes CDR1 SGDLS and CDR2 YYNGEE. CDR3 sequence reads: CASSLQLGDYYGYTF. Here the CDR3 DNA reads TGTGCCAGCAGCCTCCAGTTGGGGGACTACTATGGCTACACCTTC. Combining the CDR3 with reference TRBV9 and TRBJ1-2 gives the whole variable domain DSGVTQTPKHLITATGQRVTLRCSPRSGDLSVYWYQQSLDQGLQFLIQYYNGEERAKGNILERFSAQQFPDLHSELNLSSLELGDSALYFCASSLQLGDYYGYTFGSGTRLTVV.

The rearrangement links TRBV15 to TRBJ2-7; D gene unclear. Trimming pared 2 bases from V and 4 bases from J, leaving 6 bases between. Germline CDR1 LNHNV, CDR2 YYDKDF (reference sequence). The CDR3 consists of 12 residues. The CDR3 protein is CATSRSYYEQYF. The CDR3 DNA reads TGTGCCACCAGCAGATCCTATTACGAGCAGTACTTC.

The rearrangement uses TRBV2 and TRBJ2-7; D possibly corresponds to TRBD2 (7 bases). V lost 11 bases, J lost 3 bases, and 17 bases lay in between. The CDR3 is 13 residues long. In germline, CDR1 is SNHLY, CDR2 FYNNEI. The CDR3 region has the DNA TGTGCCGGACAGAGCGGGACCGACTACGAGCAGTACTTC. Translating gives CAGQSGTDYEQYF.

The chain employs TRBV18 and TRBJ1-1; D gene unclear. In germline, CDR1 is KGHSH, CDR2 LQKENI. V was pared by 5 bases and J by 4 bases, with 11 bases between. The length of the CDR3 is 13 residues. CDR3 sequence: CASSGVEGTEAFF. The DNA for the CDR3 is TGTGCCAGCTCAGGAGTGGAGGGCACTGAAGCTTTCTTT. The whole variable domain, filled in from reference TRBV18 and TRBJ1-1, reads NAGVMQNPRHLVRRRGQEARLRCSPMKGHSHVYWYRQLPEEGLKFMVYLQKENIIDESGMPKERFSAEFPKEGPSILRIQQVVRGDSAAYFCASSGVEGTEAFFGQGTRLTVV.

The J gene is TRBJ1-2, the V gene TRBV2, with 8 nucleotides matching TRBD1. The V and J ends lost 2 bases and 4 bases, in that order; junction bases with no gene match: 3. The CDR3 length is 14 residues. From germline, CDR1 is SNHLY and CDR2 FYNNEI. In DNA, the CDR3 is TGTGCCAGCAGTGAACAGGGGGCGGTCTATGGCTACACCTTC. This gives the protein CASSEQGAVYGYTF.

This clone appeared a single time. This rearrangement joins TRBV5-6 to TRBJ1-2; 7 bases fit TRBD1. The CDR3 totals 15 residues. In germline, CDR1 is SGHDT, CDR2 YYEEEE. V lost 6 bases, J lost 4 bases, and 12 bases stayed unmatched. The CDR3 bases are TGTGCCAGCAACTCCTATGGAGGGGGCCTCTATGGCTACACCTTC. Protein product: CASNSYGGGLYGYTF. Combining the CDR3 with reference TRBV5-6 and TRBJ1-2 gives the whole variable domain DAGVTQSPTHLIKTRGQQVTLRCSPKSGHDTVSWYQQALGQGPQFIFQYYEEEERQRGNFPDRFSGHQFPNYSSELNVNALLLGDSALYLCASNSYGGGLYGYTFGSGTRLTVV.

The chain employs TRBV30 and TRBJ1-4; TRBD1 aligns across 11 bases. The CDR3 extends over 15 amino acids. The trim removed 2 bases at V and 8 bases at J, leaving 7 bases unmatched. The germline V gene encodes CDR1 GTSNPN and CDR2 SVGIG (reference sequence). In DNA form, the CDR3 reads TGTGCCTGGAGTTTGGGACAGGGGGGAAAAGAAAAACTGTTTTTT. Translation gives CAWSLGQGGKEKLFF. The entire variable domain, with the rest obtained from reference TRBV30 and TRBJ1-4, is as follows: SQTIHQWPATLVQPVGSPLSLECTVEGTSNPNLYWYRQAAGRGLQLLFYSVGIGQISSEVPQNLSASRPQDRQFILSSKKLLLSDSGFYLCAWSLGQGGKEKLFFGSGTQLSVL.

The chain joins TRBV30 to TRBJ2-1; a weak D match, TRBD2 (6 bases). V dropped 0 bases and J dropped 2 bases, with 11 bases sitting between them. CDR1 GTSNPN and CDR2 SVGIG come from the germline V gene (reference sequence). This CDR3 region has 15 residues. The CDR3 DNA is TGTGCCTGGAGTGTAGTTCGGGGGACCTACAATGAGCAGTTCTTC. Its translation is CAWSVVRGTYNEQFF.

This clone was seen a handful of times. The CDR3 loop is CASSLQEATNEKLFF. In nucleotides, the CDR3 is TGTGCCAGCAGCTTACAAGAGGCAACTAATGAAAAACTGTTTTTT. The V call is TRBV7-8, the J call TRBJ1-4; D is undetermined. Germline V gene sequence: CDR1 SGHVS, CDR2 FQNEAQ. Trimming pared 2 bases from V and 0 bases from J, leaving 7 bases between. The CDR3 runs 15 residues.

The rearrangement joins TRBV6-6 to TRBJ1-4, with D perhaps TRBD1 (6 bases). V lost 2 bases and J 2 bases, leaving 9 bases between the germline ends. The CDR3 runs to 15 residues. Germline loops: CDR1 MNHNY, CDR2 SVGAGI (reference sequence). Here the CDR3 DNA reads TGTGCCAGCAGTTACATTAGGGGGACTAATGAAAAACTGTTTTTT. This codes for CASSYIRGTNEKLFF.